These T cell receptor beta chains were read from a single sample in a study of chemoradiotherapy in HPV16-positive cancers. TCRdb keeps only in-frame clones here, not all; method: immunoSEQ multiplex PCR. The sample lists approximately 12,000 clones; about 90% were seen once. This material was acquired from a patient who underwent chemoradiotherapy. These TCRs come from a human donor with HPV-associated anogenital cancer. CDR3s include the opening cysteine and the closing phenylalanine or tryptophan. D genes are given only for firm matches. Clone size appears in some rows only: once, few, many, or a class for an expanded clone.

V,size,J,D,DNA,CDR3
TRBV29-1,NA,TRBJ2-1,NA,TGCAGCGTTGATTTCCAGTTATACAATGAGCAGTTCTTC,CSVDFQLYNEQFF
TRBV10-3,NA,TRBJ1-5,NA,TGTGCCATCAGTGAGGGAGGTTCCCAGCATTTT,CAISEGGSQHF
TRBV2,NA,TRBJ1-5,NA,TGTGCCAGCAGTGATCAGGGGAGGGAAAGGCAGCCCCAGCATTTT,CASSDQGRERQPQHF
TRBV12-5,once,TRBJ1-1,NA,TGTGCTAGTGGTTTGCCACCGAACACTGAAGCTTTCTTT,CASGLPPNTEAFF
TRBV19,NA,TRBJ2-1,NA,TGTGCCAGTAGTAGTTCGAAGGGGGGAGTGTACAATGAGCAGTTCTTC,CASSSSKGGVYNEQFF
TRBV2,NA,TRBJ1-2,TRBD1,TGTGCCAGCAGTTCTACGACAGGGTTATCTAACTATGGCTACACCTTC,CASSSTTGLSNYGYTF
TRBV6-1,once,TRBJ2-3,TRBD2,TGTGCCAGCAGTGAAGGGGGAGGGCCTGTGACGCAGTATTTT,CASSEGGGPVTQYF
TRBV27,NA,TRBJ2-1,NA,TGTGCCAGCAGTTTTGGCCCTAGCTCCTACAATGAGCAGTTCTTC,CASSFGPSSYNEQFF
TRBV7-8,NA,TRBJ2-3,NA,TGTGCCAGCAGCTTAGAGGGCGGAGCTAGCACAGATACGCAGTATTTT,CASSLEGGASTDTQYF
TRBV7-8,NA,TRBJ2-7,NA,TGTGCCAGCAGCTTAGTGGGGGGTTCCTGGGGCGAGCAGTACTTC,CASSLVGGSWGEQYF
TRBV19,NA,TRBJ2-6,TRBD1,TGTGCCAGTAGGGACAGGGGAGGGTCTGGGGCCAACGTCCTGACTTTC,CASRDRGGSGANVLTF
TRBV19,NA,TRBJ1-2,NA,TGTGCCAGTAATAGGGATGACTATGGCTACACCTTC,CASNRDDYGYTF
TRBV25-1,NA,TRBJ1-1,NA,TGTGCCAGCAGTGAAAGGCGGCACACTGAAGCTTTCTTT,CASSERRHTEAFF